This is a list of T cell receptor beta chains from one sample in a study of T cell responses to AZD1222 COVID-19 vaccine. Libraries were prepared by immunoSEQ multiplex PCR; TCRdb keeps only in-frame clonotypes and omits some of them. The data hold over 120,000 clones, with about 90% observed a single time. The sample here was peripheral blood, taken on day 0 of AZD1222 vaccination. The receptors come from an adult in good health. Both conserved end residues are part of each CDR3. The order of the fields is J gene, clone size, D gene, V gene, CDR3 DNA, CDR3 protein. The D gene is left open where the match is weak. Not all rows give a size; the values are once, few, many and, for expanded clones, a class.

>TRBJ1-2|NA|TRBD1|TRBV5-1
TGCGCCAGCAGCGGACAGGGGGCGCGTTCTGGCTACACCTTC
CASSGQGARSGYTF
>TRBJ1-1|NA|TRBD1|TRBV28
TGTGCCAGCAGTTTACCAACAGGGGCAACTGAAGCTTTCTTT
CASSLPTGATEAFF
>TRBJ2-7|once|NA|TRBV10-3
TGTGCCATCAGTGACTGGAACTCCTACGAGCAGTACTTC
CAISDWNSYEQYF
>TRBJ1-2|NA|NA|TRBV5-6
TGTGCCAGCAGCTTCCTCGAGTGGGGTGGCTACACCTTC
CASSFLEWGGYTF
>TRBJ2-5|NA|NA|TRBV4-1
TGCGCCAGCAGCCAATCGCTAGCGTCGAAGACCCAGTACTTC
CASSQSLASKTQYF
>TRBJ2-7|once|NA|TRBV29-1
TGCAGCGCCCGGGACACGAGCTCCTACGAGCAGTACTTC
CSARDTSSYEQYF
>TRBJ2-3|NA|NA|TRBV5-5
TGTGCCAGCAGCTTCTACGGAAGCACAGATACGCAGTATTTT
CASSFYGSTDTQYF
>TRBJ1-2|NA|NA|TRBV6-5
TGTGCCAGCAGTTGGACAGCTAACTATGGCTACACCTTC
CASSWTANYGYTF
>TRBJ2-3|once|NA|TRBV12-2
TGTGCAAGTCGCCCCGGACTAGCGGGGGGTACAGATACGCAGTATTTT
CASRPGLAGGTDTQYF
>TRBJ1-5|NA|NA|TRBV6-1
TGTGCCAGCAGTGGGATGGTATCACTTTACAATCAGCCCCAGCATTTT
CASSGMVSLYNQPQHF
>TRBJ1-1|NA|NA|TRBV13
TGTGCCAGCAGCTCCGGGTGGGCGGGGGACCCTGAAGCTTTCTTT
CASSSGWAGDPEAFF
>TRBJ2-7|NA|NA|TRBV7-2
TGTGCCAGCAGGTCTTCGGGGGCCGACGAGCAGTACTTC
CASRSSGADEQYF
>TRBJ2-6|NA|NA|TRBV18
TGTGCCAGCTCACCAAACAGGGTTACGACTGGGGCCAACGTCCTGACTTTC
CASSPNRVTTGANVLTF
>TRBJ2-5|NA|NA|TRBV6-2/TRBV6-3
TGTGCCAGCAGTTACAGGCTGGAGACCCAGTACTTC
CASSYRLETQYF
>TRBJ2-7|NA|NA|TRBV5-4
TGTGCCAGCAGCCTCCCAGGGGCCTACGAGCAGTACTTC
CASSLPGAYEQYF
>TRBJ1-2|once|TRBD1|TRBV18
TGTGCCAGCTCACCTAGGGGACAGGACTATGGCTACACCTTC
CASSPRGQDYGYTF
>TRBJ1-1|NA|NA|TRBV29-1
TGCAGCGTTGAAGATCCAGGGATCACGGAGACTGAAGCTTTCTTT
CSVEDPGITETEAFF
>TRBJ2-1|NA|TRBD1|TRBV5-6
TGTGCCAGCAGCGGACAGGGAAGGGGCAATGAGCAGTTCTTC
CASSGQGRGNEQFF